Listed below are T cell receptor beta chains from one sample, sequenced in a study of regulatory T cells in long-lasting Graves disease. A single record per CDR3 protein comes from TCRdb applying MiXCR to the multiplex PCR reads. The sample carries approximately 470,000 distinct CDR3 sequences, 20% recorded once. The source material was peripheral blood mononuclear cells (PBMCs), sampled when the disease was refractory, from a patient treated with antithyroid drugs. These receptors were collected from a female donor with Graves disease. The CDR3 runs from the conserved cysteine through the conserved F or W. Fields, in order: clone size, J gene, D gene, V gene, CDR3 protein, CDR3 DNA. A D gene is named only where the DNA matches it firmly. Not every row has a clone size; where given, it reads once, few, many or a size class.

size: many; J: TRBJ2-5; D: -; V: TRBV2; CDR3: CASSEHRVQETQYF; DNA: TGTGCCAGCAGTGAACACAGGGTCCAAGAGACCCAGTACTTC
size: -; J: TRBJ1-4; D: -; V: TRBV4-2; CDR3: CASSLEFNEKLFF; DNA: TGTGCCAGCAGCCTGGAATTTAATGAAAAACTGTTTTTT
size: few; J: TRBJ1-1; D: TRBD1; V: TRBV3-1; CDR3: CASSPDQGQVNTEAFF; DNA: TGTGCCAGCAGCCCGGACCAGGGACAGGTAAACACTGAAGCTTTCTTT
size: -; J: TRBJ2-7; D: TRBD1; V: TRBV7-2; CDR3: CASIAGTGLYEQYF; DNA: TGTGCCAGCATCGCGGGGACAGGTCTCTACGAGCAGTACTTC
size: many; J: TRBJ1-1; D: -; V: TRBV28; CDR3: CASSPPGPLVFATEAFF; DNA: TGTGCCAGCAGCCCCCCCGGACCCCTGGTATTTGCCACTGAAGCTTTCTTT
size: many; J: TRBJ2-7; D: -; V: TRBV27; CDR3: CASSMGGRGGEQYF; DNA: TGTGCCAGCAGTATGGGAGGCAGGGGAGGCGAGCAGTACTTC
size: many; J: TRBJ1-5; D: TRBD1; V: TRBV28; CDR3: CATRPGTGNRQPQHF; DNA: TGTGCCACCAGGCCAGGGACAGGGAATCGTCAGCCCCAGCATTTT
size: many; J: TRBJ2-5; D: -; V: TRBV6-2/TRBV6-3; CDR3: CASSPLGSQETQYF; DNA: TGTGCCAGCAGCCCCCTGGGGAGCCAAGAGACCCAGTACTTC
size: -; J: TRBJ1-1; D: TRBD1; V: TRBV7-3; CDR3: CASSLGHRDRGLGAFF; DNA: TGTGCCAGCAGCTTAGGACACCGGGACAGGGGGCTCGGAGCTTTCTTT
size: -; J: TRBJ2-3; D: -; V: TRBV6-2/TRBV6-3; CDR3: CASSEGLYTDTQYF; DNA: TGTGCCAGCAGCGAAGGGCTGTACACAGATACGCAGTATTTT
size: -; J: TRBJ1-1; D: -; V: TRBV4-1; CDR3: CASSQGRGVRSYTEAFF; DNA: TGCGCCAGCAGCCAAGGCCGGGGGGTCCGGAGCTACACTGAAGCTTTCTTT
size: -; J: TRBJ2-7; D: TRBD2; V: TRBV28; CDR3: CASSPETSGGRGEQYF; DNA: TGTGCCAGCAGTCCTGAGACTAGCGGGGGCCGGGGCGAGCAGTACTTC
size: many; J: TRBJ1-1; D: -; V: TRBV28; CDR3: CASSLNVGMNTEAFF; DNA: TGTGCCAGCAGTTTAAACGTGGGTATGAACACTGAAGCTTTCTTT
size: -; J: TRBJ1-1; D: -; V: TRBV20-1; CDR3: CSAPDRSTEAFF; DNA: TGCAGTGCCCCCGACAGATCCACTGAAGCTTTCTTT
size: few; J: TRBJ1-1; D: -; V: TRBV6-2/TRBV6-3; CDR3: CASRTAGSGTEAFF; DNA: TGTGCCAGCAGAACCGCAGGGTCGGGCACTGAAGCTTTCTTT
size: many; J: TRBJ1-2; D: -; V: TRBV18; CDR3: CASSHPLVPGSGYTF; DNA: TGTGCCAGCTCCCACCCACTCGTGCCAGGGAGTGGCTACACCTTC
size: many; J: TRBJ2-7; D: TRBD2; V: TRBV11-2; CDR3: CASSTGLAGAYEQYF; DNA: TGTGCCAGCAGCACAGGACTAGCGGGGGCCTACGAGCAGTACTTC
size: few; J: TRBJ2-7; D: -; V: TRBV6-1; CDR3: CASSPQGLEQYF; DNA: TGTGCCAGCAGTCCACAGGGTTTAGAGCAGTACTTC
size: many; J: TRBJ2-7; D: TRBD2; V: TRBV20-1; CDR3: CSASLGSGSYEQYF; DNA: TGCAGTGCTAGTCTTGGTAGCGGGAGCTACGAGCAGTACTTC
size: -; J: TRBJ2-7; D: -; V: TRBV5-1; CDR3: CASSLGADRSGSYEQYF; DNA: TGCGCCAGCAGCTTGGGGGCAGACAGGTCAGGGAGCTACGAGCAGTACTTC
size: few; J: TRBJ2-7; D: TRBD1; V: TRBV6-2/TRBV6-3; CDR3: CASRPYGGQGPYEQYF; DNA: TGTGCCAGCAGACCATACGGTGGACAGGGACCCTACGAGCAGTACTTC
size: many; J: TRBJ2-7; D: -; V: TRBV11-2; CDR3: CASSYNRGRREQYF; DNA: TGTGCCAGCAGCTATAATAGGGGCCGAAGAGAGCAGTACTTC
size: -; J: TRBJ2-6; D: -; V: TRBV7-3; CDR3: CASSPKVLFGANVLTF; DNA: TGTGCCAGCAGCCCAAAAGTTCTCTTTGGGGCCAACGTCCTGACTTTC
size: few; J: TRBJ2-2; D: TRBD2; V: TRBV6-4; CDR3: CASSDGRDTGELFF; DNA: TGTGCCAGCAGTGACGGGAGGGACACCGGGGAGCTGTTTTTT
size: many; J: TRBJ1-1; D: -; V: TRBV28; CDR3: CASNLVRTEAFF; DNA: TGTGCCAGCAATTTAGTCCGCACTGAAGCTTTCTTT
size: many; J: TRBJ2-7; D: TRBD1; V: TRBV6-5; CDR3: CASSYTPTGTGAHEQYF; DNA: TGTGCCAGCAGTTACACCCCAACTGGGACAGGGGCCCACGAGCAGTACTTC
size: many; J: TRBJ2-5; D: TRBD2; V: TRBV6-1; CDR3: CATRRLAGGGETQYF; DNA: TGTGCCACCAGACGACTAGCGGGAGGGGGAGAGACCCAGTACTTC